This TCR beta chain originates from a study of identical twins. Notes on the study in general: Insertion counts were lower in abundant cord blood beta clonotypes, a trend that memory repertoires did not show. The authors drew conclusions from cross-sectional statistical analysis rather than following the same donors.

Trimming removed 5 bases from V and 6 bases from J, with 21 bases in between. This CDR3 comprises 16 residues. Per the germline V gene, CDR1 is MNHEY and CDR2 is SMNVEV (reference sequence). This clonotype was found a few times. Its target is not known. With template switching, a universal primer site was added, and the cDNA carried unique molecular identifiers. TCRdb independently ran MiXCR on the 5' RACE reads; one entry per CDR3 protein. The sample holds 200,000 to 250,000 distinct CDR3 sequences, around 8.1% seen once. These data were likewise used in another study, on yellow fever vaccine responses in identical twins.

The chain recombines TRBV27 with TRBJ2-3, with D possibly matching TRBD1 (6 bases). The source is a woman aged 18-35 years in good health. The sequenced sample was memory (CD45RO+) T cells sorted from blood. The chain's CDR3 is CASSQNRVINLDTQYF. The CDR3 DNA sequence: TGTGCCAGCAGTCAGAACAGGGTCATTAATCTGGATACGCAGTATTTT.